The present T cell receptor beta chain was sequenced within a study of T-cell memory formation after mild COVID-19 (dated by TCRdb to the early 2020s). A note on the overall study: TCR sequence clusters from the two donors were largely donor specific. Two young, previously healthy adult volunteers, one female and one male, were included in the cohort. In a couple of donors, T-cell clones that expanded and contracted after mild COVID-19 were followed by sequencing TCRalpha and TCRbeta repertoires longitudinally.

This clonotype was seen a handful of times. It has no known antigen specificity. No much larger clone is present one base from it, and per-base qualities are unavailable. CDR1 and CDR2 (MGHRA, YSYEKL) derive from the germline V gene. V has 0 bases trimmed and J has 14 bases trimmed; junction bases matching no gene number 6. The cysteine opens and the phenylalanine closes a CDR3 of 12 amino acids. The read is trimmed to its CDR3 DNA, 36 bases read in frame from base 1. Sequenced using an Illumina NovaSeq 6000. TCRalpha and TCRbeta cDNA libraries were built by 5'RACE with constant-segment primers, adding sample barcodes and unique molecular identifiers. Trizol reagent was used to extract RNA from every sample. Library amplification was performed in two PCR steps, and a second sample barcode and Illumina TruSeq adapters were introduced in the second step. Libraries were sequenced on an Illumina NovaSeq with 2 x 150 bp paired-end reads. Processing in the source paper ran as follows. Reads were demultiplexed and collapsed into UMI-guided consensus sequences with migec v1.2.7. Using mixcr v2.1.11, the UMI consensuses were aligned to TRA and TRB V and J templates and assembled into clonotypes. A clonotype was counted as expanded or contracted only if both edgeR and NoisET called the change significant, with noise models trained on biological replicates. For edgeR calls, the cutoffs were a false discovery rate-adjusted p below 0.01 and a log2 fold-change threshold of 1. As an exploratory analysis of dynamics, PCA with hierarchical clustering was applied to max-normalized trajectories of the 1000 most abundant clonotypes. Separately sequenced CD4+ and CD8+ repertoires were used to assign the CD4 or CD8 phenotype of responding clones. TCRdb applied fastp at Q25 and MiXCR to the public reads, then kept only in-frame beta chains. Each CDR3 protein gets just one entry, which takes the most common genes and DNA from the rows behind it. The V and J calls reflect TCRdb's pipeline rather than the authors' work. The sample includes fewer than 650,000 distinct CDR3 sequences, with roughly 21% observed a single time. The ten largest account for under 8.5% of the sample.

Ficoll-Paque density gradient centrifugation was the method used to isolate PBMCs. What the research found in general, with its limitations: The study included only a couple of mild cases, and larger cohorts that include severe cases with pre-infection samples were judged to be necessary. The detection of some responding clones in pre-infection memory suggests that pre-existing cross-reactive memory T cells joined the SARS-CoV-2 response. Contracting CD4+ clones turned up mainly in the CM and EM memory subsets, whereas EMRA was where CD8+ clones were enriched. SARS-CoV-2 specificity of the second-wave clones peaking on day 37 was not confirmed. Clones contracting from day 15 to 85 had balanced CD4/CD8 phenotypes, while a second wave expanding from day 15 to 37 was biased towards CD4+.

The V and J segments used are TRBV4-1 and TRBJ1-2, with TRBD1 matching 7 junction bases. This receptor was taken from an adult woman who had mild COVID-19 (a few samples of this study predate the infection). The sample titles of this study are shuffled in the database, so cell type and time point are left out; the donor was told from shared clones. The sequenced sample was PBMCs or a T cell subset sorted from them (not recorded which). At the DNA level, the sequence is TGCGCCAGCAGCCAAGATTCGACAGGGCGAACCTTC. It specifies CASSQDSTGRTF.